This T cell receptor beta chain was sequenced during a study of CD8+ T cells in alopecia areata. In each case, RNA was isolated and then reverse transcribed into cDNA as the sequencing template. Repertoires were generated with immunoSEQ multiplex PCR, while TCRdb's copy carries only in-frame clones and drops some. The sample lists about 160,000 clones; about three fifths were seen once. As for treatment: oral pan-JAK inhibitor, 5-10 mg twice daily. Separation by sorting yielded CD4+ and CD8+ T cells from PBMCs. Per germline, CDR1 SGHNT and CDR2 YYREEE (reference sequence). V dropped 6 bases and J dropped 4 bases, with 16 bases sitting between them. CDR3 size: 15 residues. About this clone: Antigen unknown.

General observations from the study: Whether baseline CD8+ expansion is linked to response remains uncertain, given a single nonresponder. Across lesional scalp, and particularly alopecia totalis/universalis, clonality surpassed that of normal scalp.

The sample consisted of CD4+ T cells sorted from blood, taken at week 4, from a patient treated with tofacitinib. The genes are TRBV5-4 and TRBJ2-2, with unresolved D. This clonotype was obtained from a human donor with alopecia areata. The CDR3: CASTRFGSATGELFF. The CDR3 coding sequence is TGTGCCAGCACACGGTTCGGGTCGGCCACCGGGGAGCTGTTTTTT.